This TCR beta chain was captured by sequencing in a study of cytomegalovirus exposure and HLA in healthy donors (dated by TCRdb to 2017 to 2019). Study-level background: In an earlier analysis of 550 to 750 of the donors, 276 Gb of sequence data and 90 million to 130 million unique TCR beta sequences from 180 million or so T cells were reported. About 300 gigabases of sequencing data and around 80 million unique TCR sequences made up an early release that covered 640 HLA-typed donors. Of the 350 to 450 genotyped donors, about 80% fell in the genetic ancestry cluster associated with self-reported Caucasian donors. The aim of the study was to test whether cataloging public T cell receptors could identify signatures of past pathogen exposure. Using immunosequencing, the study profiled T cell repertoires from about 650 subjects and related those repertoires to cytomegalovirus serostatus. Besides the first cohort of under 700 subjects, a separate validation cohort made up of 120 or so different subjects was used. To predict cytomegalovirus infection status, the study combined high-throughput TCR immunosequencing, statistical association of individual TCRs with disease status, and machine learning. A later analysis re-analyzed previously published TCR beta repertoires from 600 to 850 donors and added high-resolution HLA genotyping to study TCR occurrence patterns. In the later analysis, no new phenotypic data were used to find candidate immune exposures; instead, reliance was placed on TCR beta sequences and their occurrence across donors. An earlier analysis of 500 to 650 of the donors applied high-throughput TCR beta sequencing to assess whether each TCR beta V gene segment acted as functional or pseudogenic. Donor age, sex, ethnicity and CMV serostatus were compiled together with the repertoire data. In a later genetic analysis, genome-wide SNP genotypes for about three fifths of the roughly 670 donors were used, and that subset was treated as a discovery cohort. All discovery cohort repertoires had been generated using a single sequencing platform. Class I and class II HLA loci were covered by the typing at four-digit resolution. The number of donors typed differed by locus, with roughly 629-640 for A, B, C, DRB1 and DQB1, more than 500 for DQA1, about 610 for DPA1, and about 450 for DPB1. About 5 DR-DQ haplotypes were handled as single units for association and clustering, since linkage in the cohort was strong. Among 398 genotyped donors of the cohort, an average of approximately 230,000 unique TCR beta nucleotide sequences were sequenced per donor, around 20% of them non-productive. Results and caveats for the whole study, not just this receptor: Strong co-occurrence of HLA alleles, especially DR and DQ, made assigning TCR associations to individual alleles difficult. A further reported finding was that TCR beta sequences accurately predicted the HLA-A and HLA-B alleles for most subjects in the first cohort. Compared with equally common non-associated chains, HLA-associated TCR beta chains in a later analysis were more clonally expanded and had lower generation probabilities. While some public TCRs were present in many individuals, most TCR sequences turned up only very rarely across donors. In a later genetic analysis, fewer N-insertions in productive TCRs were reported among donors in an Asian-associated ancestry cluster than the 666-donor mean. Some IMGT-functional V segments, including TRBV6-2 and TRBV6-3, could not be distinguished by the 87-base-pair reads and were therefore excluded. The study listed around 160 TCR beta chains as associated with cytomegalovirus. In both the original and validation cohorts, the classifier was reported to diagnose cytomegalovirus status with high specificity and sensitivity. V-gene and J-gene trimming of TCR beta chains was associated with a missense DCLRE1C variant in a later genetic analysis, and the association was replicated in an independent cohort. A later analysis associated 15,000 to 20,000 TCR beta sequences with specific HLA alleles at a false discovery rate of 0.05. An earlier analysis of several hundred of the donors showed that most TCR beta V segments appeared in productive rearrangements either about 87% or about 30% of the time, which broadly matched IMGT annotations. According to a later analysis, parvovirus B19, influenza, CMV and Epstein-Barr virus appeared linked to several top co-occurrence clusters. According to the authors, the approach could potentially be generalized to other disease states and immunological phenotypes. A later analysis found that TCR association rates varied across HLA loci, with DRB1 alleles showing the most associated TCRs and HLA-C alleles the fewest. A cluster of highly shared sequence variants was judged likely to be a technical artifact of the sequencing pipeline. Because HLA typing was missing for some donors at each locus, association tests included only the typed subset. According to a later analysis, most CMV-associated TCR beta chains appeared to be HLA-restricted, and the HLA associations seemed to be driven largely by CMV exposure. Immune exposure information for the cohort was limited to CMV serostatus. The cohort was sequenced for TCR beta chains only, and without alpha or paired-chain data the features that could be detected were limited. Correlated functional status among segregating V segments might reflect linkage disequilibrium, but an unknown experimental factor could not be ruled out. The earlier analysis of some 560 of the donors excluded roughly 16 rarely observed V segments, including chromosome 9 orphons, because counts were too low. Roughly uniform sequencing depth across donors was assumed in presence/absence analyses, although this assumption may not hold. Three of the identified cytomegalovirus-associated TCR beta chains were confirmed in vitro to be specific for cytomegalovirus antigens.

Concerning this clone: Its binding antigen is unknown. Base qualities are not at hand, and no much larger clone is one base apart.

Libraries were constructed by the immunoSEQ multiplex PCR assay. A mixture of 60 forward primers for TCR Vbeta segments and 13 reverse primers for TCR Jbeta segments was used in the multiplex PCR. The CDR3 region of rearranged TCR beta genes was amplified from genomic DNA with a multiplex PCR assay. On the Illumina HiSeq System, the amplified TCR beta libraries were sequenced as 87-base-pair reads. Per the source publication's procedure: Across the roughly 640 repertoires, a later analysis counted 75 million to 90 million unique TCR beta chains, 9.5 million to 12 million of which were shared by at least two donors. Raw reads were error-corrected and collapsed into unique sequences with a nearest-neighbor algorithm that merged closely related sequences to remove PCR and sequencing errors. Alignment of CDR3 sequences to IMGT reference sequences was used to assign V, D and J gene segments. For a sequence to be retained, a match of at least six nucleotides was required to both a V gene segment and a J gene segment. A rearrangement counted as productive if the CDR3 had no stop codons and remained in frame with V and J, and every other rearrangement counted as non-productive. CDR3 was defined according to IMGT convention as the region running from the second conserved V-encoded cysteine to the conserved J-encoded phenylalanine. In an earlier analysis of around 600 of the donors, sequences lacking an unambiguous match to a single V gene segment were excluded. In an earlier analysis of about 590 of the donors, a V segment was called functional when productive rearrangements were above 56.7%, and segregating when the standard deviation between donors exceeded 5%. A statistical classification framework was built to diagnose cytomegalovirus status from the catalog of TCR beta chain sequences. A later analysis assigned V and J genes by comparing TCR nucleotide sequences with IMGT/GENE-DB human TR gene sequences. In a later analysis, CDR3 sequences and most-parsimonious VDJ recombination scenarios were assigned using the TCRdist pipeline. In a later analysis, every TCR beta chain was defined by the combination of its CDR3 amino acid sequence and its V-gene family, and reads without a unique V-gene family were dropped. A later analysis removed 592 highly shared, low-generation-probability nucleotide sequences to deal with suspected cross-contamination and a sequencing artifact. In a later analysis, a clonal expansion index was calculated for each public chain from normalized within-repertoire ranks of inferred template counts. In a later analysis, generation probabilities were computed with a VDJ recombination model fitted to out-of-frame rearrangements, and the resulting probabilities were checked against IGoR. A later analysis scored TCR-TCR, TCR-HLA and TCR-CMV co-occurrence with hypergeometric tests, applying a repertoire-size bias correction to TCR pairs. False discovery rates were estimated in a later analysis by permuting HLA or CMV assignments 20 times. In a later analysis, co-occurring TCRs were grouped using DBSCAN, and TCRdist sequence similarity was added for clustering within HLA-allele-positive subsets. Co-occurrence clustering excluded repertoires with fewer than 30,000 or more than 120,000 public chains, plus five with anomalous nucleotide sharing. Entries here come from immuneACCESS through TCRdb and include only in-frame sequences with V and J called. Some clones fail to appear in such tables; in the studies checked, an unresolved V gene covers under half of the shortfall, and the cause of the remainder is unknown. V and J calls and clone size are those listed in that table; D and trimming were worked out from the DNA. Across this sample there are 170,000 or so clones, with roughly 80% seen only once. About 6.3% of the sample comes from the top ten.

CDR1 is given as MNHEY and CDR2 as SMNVEV, both from the germline V gene (reference sequence). The junction shows trimming of 5 bases on V and 0 bases on J, plus 11 bases between the germline ends. Counted from cysteine to phenylalanine, this CDR3 has 15 amino acids. The only DNA kept is the CDR3, 45 bases in frame from the first base. The cohort consisted of some 670 healthy bone marrow donors. At the time of sampling, every cohort member was nominally healthy, though immune exposures that went unrecorded were likely present. The donor was CMV seropositive and was included in the group of 290 or so seropositive cohort members. Each donor provided a peripheral blood sample, and peripheral blood mononuclear cells were used for TCR beta sequencing. The Qiagen DNeasy Blood Extraction Kit was used to extract genomic DNA from the blood cell samples.

The chain links TRBV27 with TRBJ1-5; TRBD1 could be the D gene, as 6 bases match. The sample comprised PBMCs. The receptor was derived from a male donor in good health and CMV-seropositive. The CDR3 is CASSSPGDSNQPQHF. The DNA sequence is as follows: TGTGCCAGCAGTAGTCCAGGGGATAGCAATCAGCCCCAGCATTTT.